The 27 T cell receptor beta chains presented below share a single source sample, sequenced in a study of read filtering for tumor transcriptome and immune sequencing. Molecular barcoded adaptors covering alpha/delta and beta/gamma chains were used on approximately 440 ng RNA. TCRdb independently ran MiXCR on the reads; one entry per CDR3 protein. The data show 50,000 or so distinct CDR3 sequences, with approximately 19% seen just once and roughly 15% held by the top ten. The sequencing sample was made of a population of CD138-negative cells sorted from bone marrow. These receptor sequences come from a donor older than 35 with multiple myeloma.

Notes on this clonotype: A read error may be the cause here, since a much bigger clone is one base away. The gene calls are TRBV7-9 and TRBJ1-2; D not certain. Germline CDR1 is SEHNR and CDR2 is FQNEAQ (reference sequence). The CDR3 is 11 amino acids. V shed 8 bases and J shed 4 bases, with 8 bases lying between them. The CDR3 DNA is TGTGCCAGCGATAGCGCCTATGGCTACACCTTC. It codes for CASDSAYGYTF.

About this clonotype itself: A much more abundant neighbour one base away suggests this may be a read error. The J gene is TRBJ2-5, the V gene TRBV7-9; 7 nucleotides agree with TRBD1. This CDR3 spans 13 amino acids. CDR1 SEHNR and CDR2 FQNEAQ come from the germline V gene (reference sequence). The CDR3 DNA reads TGTGCTAGCAGCTTAGACAGGGCCGAGACCCAGTGCTTC. Its translation: CASSLDRAETQCF.

In the case of this clonotype: At one boundary the junction diverges from the germline segment, which might be a read error. The rearrangement joins TRBV4-2 to TRBJ2-2; 14 bases agree with TRBD2. The length of the CDR3 is 17 residues. Germline-derived CDR1 and CDR2 are LGHNA and YNFKEQ. CDR3 coding DNA: TGTGCCGGCAGCCAGGGGACTAGCGGGAGCTACACCGGGGAGCTGTTTTTT. It is translated as CAGSQGTSGSYTGELFF.

Worth noting for this clonotype: One base away lies a much larger clone, so this may be a sequencing read error. The rearrangement uses TRBV20-1 and TRBJ2-7; TRBD2 matches 14 bases. Germline V CDR1 and CDR2: DFQATT, SNEGSKA (reference sequence). This CDR3 contains 14 residues. In nucleotides, the CDR3 is TGCAGTGCAGAACGGACTAGCGGGAGGTACGAGCAGCACTTC. This translates into CSAERTSGRYEQHF.

This clonotype was seen repeatedly, ten times or more. This chain links TRBV29-1 with TRBJ1-1; D gene uncertain. The germline V gene encodes CDR1 SQVTM and CDR2 ANQGSEA. The CDR3 spans 11 residues. V was pared by 7 bases and J by 3 bases, with 9 bases between. CDR3 sequence: CSGREDTEAFF. The CDR3, as DNA: TGCAGCGGGAGGGAAGACACTGAAGCTTTCTTT. The full variable domain, in which reference TRBV29-1 and TRBJ1-1 provide the parts outside the CDR3, is SAVISQKPSRDICQRGTSLTIQCQVDSQVTMMFWYRQQPGQSLTLIATANQGSEATYESGFVIDKFPISRPNLTFSTLTVSNMSPEDSSIYLCSGREDTEAFFGQGTRLTVV.

J is TRBJ2-1 and V is TRBV19, with 14 nucleotides matching TRBD2. The V and J ends lost 6 bases and 0 bases, in that order; junction bases with no gene match: 4. The V gene's germline CDR1 is LNHDA and CDR2 SQIVND (reference sequence). The length of the CDR3 is 17 residues. The CDR3 sequence is CASSTGTSGSSYNEQFF. The DNA for the CDR3 is TGTGCCAGTAGCACCGGGACTAGCGGGAGCTCCTACAATGAGCAGTTCTTC.

J is TRBJ1-2 and V is TRBV6-5, with D possibly matching TRBD1 (6 bases). Trimming pared 6 bases from V and 6 bases from J, leaving 17 bases between. The CDR3 has 14 amino acids. Germline CDR1 reads MNHEY; CDR2 reads SVGAGI. CDR3 in amino acids: CASSQQGTSDGYTF. The CDR3 DNA reads TGTGCCAGCAGCCAACAGGGTACTTCGGATGGCTACACCTTC.

In this sample, this clonotype turned up once. A much larger clonotype is one base distant, so this may be a read error. Likely a read error: the CDR3 ends without its conserved phenylalanine or tryptophan. This chain connects TRBV10-3 to TRBJ2-5; TRBD2 aligns across 14 bases. Trimming cost V 10 bases and J 0 bases; bases outside gene matches: 4. Germline CDR1 is ENHRY and CDR2 is SYGVKD. The CDR3 runs to 15 residues. The CDR3 DNA sequence: TGTGCCACCGGACTAGCGGGAGGCCACCAAGAGACCCAGTACTCC. Amino acid sequence: CATGLAGGHQETQYS.

This clonotype was recorded at least ten times. The genes are TRBV20-1 and TRBJ2-7; perhaps TRBD2 as D (6 bases). With 1 base removed from V and 5 bases from J, the gap between germline ends came to 18 bases. Germline V lookup: CDR1 DFQATT, CDR2 SNEGSKA (reference sequence). The CDR3 totals 15 residues. The CDR3: CSARVPIAARDEQYF. As DNA, the CDR3 is TGCAGTGCTAGAGTACCTATAGCGGCCCGGGACGAGCAGTACTTC.

This clonotype was detected only once. V is TRBV5-1 and J is TRBJ2-7; D is possibly TRBD2 (5 bases). V lost 5 bases, J lost 5 bases, and 23 bases lay in between. CDR1 is SGHRS, CDR2 YFSETQ, per germline. This CDR3 region has 16 residues. The CDR3 region has the DNA TGCGCCAGCAGACCGACCGGGTCAGTGGTCGGGAACGAGCAGTACTTC. It specifies CASRPTGSVVGNEQYF.

This clonotype was seen many times. This chain connects TRBV20-1 to TRBJ2-7; D call uncertain. The CDR3 covers 14 residues. CDR1 is DFQATT, CDR2 SNEGSKA, per germline (reference sequence). Between the trimmed V and J ends, which lost 0 bases and 1 base, there was a span of 10 bases. CDR3 in amino acids: CSARDLGLSYEQYF. The CDR3 coding sequence is TGCAGTGCTAGAGATCTGGGGTTGTCCTACGAGCAGTACTTC.

The sample holds many counts of this clonotype. This sequence joins TRBV11-2 and TRBJ2-5; D not resolved. V lost 4 bases and J lost 9, with 12 bases in between. This CDR3 contains 12 residues. Germline-derived CDR1 and CDR2 are SGHAT and FQNNGV. The CDR3 here is CASSSAVSPQYF. CDR3 coding DNA: TGTGCCAGCAGCTCCGCGGTCTCTCCCCAGTACTTC. Using reference TRBV11-2 and TRBJ2-5 for the parts outside the CDR3, the full variable domain is EAGVAQSPRYKIIEKRQSVAFWCNPISGHATLYWYQQILGQGPKLLIQFQNNGVVDDSQLPKDRFSAERLKGVDSTLKIQPAKLEDSAVYLCASSSAVSPQYFGPGTRLLVL.

This clonotype was detected only a few times. A junction boundary mismatches the germline segment, possibly from a read error. The gene calls are TRBV7-7 and TRBJ2-5, with TRBD2 identical over 8 bases. Germline assignment: CDR1 SSHAT and CDR2 FNYEAQ (reference sequence). This CDR3 comprises 15 residues. The CDR3 reads CASSRGRTSGETQYF. In DNA, the CDR3 is TGTGCTAGCAGCAGAGGTAGAACTAGCGGAGAGACCCAGTACTTC.

This clonotype occurred many times. The gene calls are TRBV7-2 and TRBJ2-5; either TRBD1 or TRBD2 may supply D (5 bases each). This CDR3 contains 16 residues. With 1 base removed from V and 2 bases from J, the gap between germline ends came to 14 bases. The V gene's germline CDR1 is SGHTA and CDR2 FQGNSA. Written as DNA, the CDR3 is TGTGCCAGCAGCTTAGTTGGGACCGGTGGGCAAGAGACCCAGTACTTC. Protein product: CASSLVGTGGQETQYF.

This clonotype was recorded at least ten times. The gene calls are TRBV6-6 and TRBJ2-5; possibly TRBD1 for D (5 bases). The CDR3 runs 13 residues. Germline loops: CDR1 MNHNY, CDR2 SVGAGI (reference sequence). V was trimmed by 5 bases and J by 2 bases, leaving 9 bases between them. CDR3 protein: CASSPHRQETQYF. The CDR3 DNA sequence: TGTGCCAGCAGTCCCCACAGGCAAGAGACCCAGTACTTC.

Ten or more counts support this clonotype. The chain is built from TRBV2 and TRBJ2-2, with 7 bases matching TRBD1. The germline gives CDR1 SNHLY, CDR2 FYNNEI. V trimming: 6 bases; J trimming: 6 bases; junction bases outside the gene matches: 1. CDR3 size: 12 residues. Here the CDR3 DNA reads TGTGCCAGCAGACAGGGGCCCGGGGAGCTGTTTTTT. It is translated as CASRQGPGELFF.

This clonotype was observed at least ten times. This rearrangement joins TRBV7-3 to TRBJ1-1, with D unresolved. The V gene lost 0 bases and the J gene lost 5 bases, with 7 bases spanning the gap. The CDR3 has 13 amino acids. Germline CDR1 reads SGHTA; CDR2 reads FQGTGA. The CDR3 DNA reads as TGTGCCAGCAGCTTAACGGGGTATACTGAAGCTTTCTTT. It is translated as CASSLTGYTEAFF.

Ten or more counts support this clonotype. The CDR3 loop reads CASSPTGTNEKLFF. The DNA for the CDR3 is TGTGCCAGCTCACCAACCGGGACTAATGAAAAACTGTTTTTT. This chain uses TRBV18 with TRBJ1-4, with unresolved D. Trimming left V 2 bases short and J 2 bases short, with 6 bases between. CDR1 and CDR2 (germline): KGHSH, LQKENI. CDR3 size: 14 residues.

This clonotype was detected ten times or more. The chain links TRBV6-2 or TRBV6-3 to TRBJ2-1, with 8 positions matching TRBD2. Germline V gives CDR1 MNHEY, CDR2 SVGEGT. J lost 7 bases, V lost 4 bases, and 3 bases had no gene match. The CDR3 has 13 amino acids. CDR3 bases: TGTGCCAGCAGTTTACTAGCGGATAATGAGCAGTTCTTC. Residues: CASSLLADNEQFF.

Remarks on this clonotype: A read error may be the cause here, since a much bigger clone is one base away. The CDR3 end shows no conserved phenylalanine or tryptophan, and so a read error is likely. For the CDR3, the DNA is TGCGCCAGCAAATCCGGGGGGTCTGACACTCAGCCCCAGCATTCT. It yields the protein CASKSGGSDTQPQHS. V usage is TRBV5-1 and J usage is TRBJ1-5; tentative D call: TRBD1 (5 bases). The CDR3 covers 15 residues. From germline, CDR1 is SGHRS and CDR2 YFSETQ. The ends were cut back, 6 bases at V and 6 bases at J, with 19 bases in the middle.

This clonotype was detected many times. V and J are TRBV6-2 or TRBV6-3 and TRBJ2-1, with 7 bases that match TRBD2. Per the germline V gene, CDR1 is MNHEY and CDR2 is SVGEGT. This CDR3 contains 16 residues. The V segment lost 4 bases and the J segment 2 bases; nucleotides outside the gene matches: 8. The CDR3 coding sequence is TGTGCCAGCAGTTCTCCTCGCGGACTAGCCTACAATGAGCAGTTCTTC. Its translation: CASSSPRGLAYNEQFF.

This clonotype was observed at least ten times. This rearrangement joins TRBV20-1 to TRBJ2-3; 7 bases match TRBD1. CDR3 length equals 15 residues. The V segment lost 2 bases and the J segment 2 bases; nucleotides outside the gene matches: 7. Germline-derived CDR1 and CDR2 are DFQATT and SNEGSKA (reference sequence). CDR3 residues: CSARRDSDYTDTQYF. CDR3 coding DNA: TGCAGTGCTAGACGGGACAGCGACTACACAGATACGCAGTATTTT.

This clonotype has at least ten counts. This chain links TRBV20-1 with TRBJ2-2; D perhaps matches TRBD1 (6 bases). V was pared by 5 bases and J by 0 bases, with 16 bases between. CDR1 DFQATT and CDR2 SNEGSKA come from the germline V gene (reference sequence). The CDR3 loop spans 16 amino acids. CDR3 sequence: CSARMVRGTNTGELFF. CDR3 bases: TGCAGTGCTCGAATGGTCAGGGGAACGAACACCGGGGAGCTGTTTTTT.

This clonotype is termed medium-sized. The V call is TRBV5-6, the J call TRBJ2-1; no reliable D call. CDR1 is SGHDT, CDR2 YYEEEE, per germline. The CDR3 runs 12 residues. V was clipped by 4 bases and J by 13 bases, with 15 bases between them. DNA of the CDR3: TGTGCCAGCAGCGTTGACCGAAATAAACAGTTCTTC. Translating it yields CASSVDRNKQFF.

This clonotype has ten or more counts. The chain joins TRBV10-3 to TRBJ2-2, with 7 bases that match TRBD2. The V and J ends lost 0 bases and 5 bases, in that order; junction bases with no gene match: 9. The germline gives CDR1 ENHRY, CDR2 SYGVKD. The CDR3 covers 17 residues. CDR3 loop: CAISESYTSEHTGELFF. The CDR3 nucleotides read TGTGCCATCAGTGAGTCGTATACTAGCGAACATACCGGGGAGCTGTTTTTT.

Remarks on this clonotype: A clone one base away is much larger, so this may be a read error. It is likely a read error, because the conserved phenylalanine at the end of the CDR3 is missing. CDR3: CASRTGTTNEKLFS. CDR3 sequence (DNA): TGTGCCAGTAGAACAGGGACAACTAATGAAAAACTGTTTTCT. The gene calls are TRBV19 and TRBJ1-4, with a tentative D call TRBD1 (6 bases). The ends were cut back, 6 bases at V and 0 bases at J, with 8 bases in the middle. The CDR3 loop spans 14 amino acids. The V gene's germline CDR1 is LNHDA and CDR2 SQIVND (reference sequence).

The chain carries TRBV12-3 or TRBV12-4 and TRBJ2-1; 10 positions match TRBD2. With V trimmed by 5 bases and J by 10 bases, 11 bases remained unmatched. This CDR3 is built from 15 residues. CDR3 sequence: CASSPSGSGRREQFF. The CDR3 nucleotides read TGTGCCAGCAGTCCGTCGGGTAGCGGGAGGCGGGAGCAGTTCTTC.